These 27 T cell receptor beta chains were all obtained from the same sample, sequenced in a study of control samples from healthy donors and cancer patients. Produced via immunoSEQ multiplex PCR; TCRdb's table is partial and in-frame only. This table holds about 190,000 clones, approximately 91% found once. The source material was blood. Every receptor here comes from a young man in good health.

This sequence joins TRBV15 and TRBJ2-2; D is ambiguous. The germline gives CDR1 LNHNV, CDR2 YYDKDF (reference sequence). The CDR3 extends over 16 amino acids. V lost 0 bases and J 4 bases, leaving 12 bases between the germline ends. This chain's CDR3 is CATSRDLGSSTGELFF. The CDR3 DNA is TGTGCCACCAGCAGAGATCTCGGCAGTTCCACCGGGGAGCTGTTTTTT.

The rearrangement joins TRBV6-6 to TRBJ1-5; 7 nucleotides agree with TRBD1. Trimming took 6 bases from V and 4 from J; bases not matched to a gene: 3. The germline gives CDR1 MNHNY, CDR2 SVGAGI (reference sequence). The CDR3 runs to 13 residues. For the CDR3, the DNA is TGTGCCAGCAGGACAGGGTATAATCAGCCCCAGCATTTT. Translation gives CASRTGYNQPQHF.

The chain employs TRBV2 and TRBJ2-1; TRBD2 aligns across 10 bases. The trim removed 5 bases at V and 8 bases at J, leaving 9 bases unmatched. In germline, CDR1 is SNHLY, CDR2 FYNNEI. The CDR3 has 15 residues. The CDR3 DNA is TGTGCCAGCAGTTCCGAGCGGGGGGGCGGCTATGAGCAGTTCTTC. Residues: CASSSERGGGYEQFF.

This rearrangement joins TRBV7-2 to TRBJ1-1; D uncertain. Per germline, CDR1 SGHTA and CDR2 FQGNSA. The CDR3 has 14 amino acids. V lost 1 base to trimming and J lost 0 bases, with 6 bases between them. DNA of the CDR3: TGTGCCAGCAGCTTAGTCGTCATGAACACTGAAGCTTTCTTT. Protein product: CASSLVVMNTEAFF.

This chain connects TRBV19 to TRBJ1-5; TRBD1 might be the D (5 bases). CDR3 size: 15 residues. Trimming removed 4 bases from V and 2 bases from J, with 12 bases in between. Per germline, CDR1 LNHDA and CDR2 SQIVND (reference sequence). For the CDR3, the DNA is TGTGCCAGTAGTAATTATCAGGGTGGCAATCAGCCCCAGCATTTT. This sequence encodes CASSNYQGGNQPQHF.

CDR3 protein: CASSLAPGAGKSDTQYF. In DNA, the CDR3 is TGTGCCAGCAGCTTAGCCCCAGGAGCGGGAAAGTCGGATACGCAGTATTTT. This sequence joins TRBV7-2 and TRBJ2-3, with 7 bases identical to TRBD2. Trimming at V came to 0 bases and at J to 6 bases, leaving 12 bases not matched to a gene. The CDR3 covers 17 residues. Per the germline V gene, CDR1 is SGHTA and CDR2 is FQGNSA.

This sequence joins TRBV12-3 or TRBV12-4 and TRBJ2-1; D is ambiguous. The CDR3 extends over 11 amino acids. V lost 2 bases, J lost 7 bases, and 3 bases lay in between. The CDR3 protein is CASSLINEQFF. CDR3 in DNA: TGTGCCAGCAGTTTAATTAATGAGCAGTTCTTC.

V is TRBV11-2 and J is TRBJ1-1; D uncertain. Germline V lookup: CDR1 SGHAT, CDR2 FQNNGV. The CDR3 runs 14 residues. Trimming removed 1 base at V and 12 bases at J, with 18 bases between. The CDR3 spells CASSLGGSLVRPFF. The CDR3 nucleotides are TGTGCCAGCAGCTTAGGGGGTTCATTGGTGAGACCTTTCTTT.

The chain uses TRBV10-1 and TRBJ2-4; TRBD1 matches 7 bases. The length of the CDR3 is 12 residues. Germline lookup yields CDR1 WNHNN and CDR2 SYGVQD (reference sequence). The V and J ends lost 7 bases and 6 bases, in that order; junction bases with no gene match: 3. This CDR3 reads CASTAGGNIQYF. The CDR3 DNA follows: TGCGCCAGCACCGCAGGGGGAAACATTCAGTACTTC.

The chain carries TRBV7-2 and TRBJ1-2, with D unclear. Deletions cut 4 bases from V and 8 bases from J, with 20 bases between. The CDR3 is made up of 15 amino acids. The germline V gene encodes CDR1 SGHTA and CDR2 FQGNSA. In DNA form, the CDR3 reads TGTGCCAGCAGCTCGTACAACGTCGAAATTGGGGGCTACACCTTC. Translation: CASSSYNVEIGGYTF.

CDR3 bases: TGTGCCAGCAGGTCAGACGTTAACTGGGGTGAGCAGTTCTTC. Protein product: CASRSDVNWGEQFF. This chain uses TRBV6-5 with TRBJ2-1; the D is unclear. This CDR3 spans 14 amino acids. Germline V gene sequence: CDR1 MNHEY, CDR2 SVGAGI. V lost 6 bases to trimming and J lost 9 bases, with 18 bases between them.

J is TRBJ2-1 and V is TRBV3-1 (or the pseudogene TRBV3-2); 13 positions agree with TRBD2. CDR3 size: 15 residues. The V gene's germline CDR1 is LGHDT and CDR2 YNNKEL (reference sequence). The V and J ends lost 5 bases and 4 bases, in that order; junction bases with no gene match: 2. CDR3 bases: TGTGCCAGCAGCAGGACTAGCGGGGGTTACAATGAGCAGTTCTTC. Residues: CASSRTSGGYNEQFF.

V is TRBV30 and J is TRBJ2-1; 7 bases are a match to TRBD2. The CDR3 contains 14 residues. The trim removed 2 bases at V and 8 bases at J, leaving 9 bases unmatched. The V gene's germline CDR1 is GTSNPN and CDR2 SVGIG (reference sequence). CDR3 nucleotide sequence: TGTGCCTGGAGTCCCATCGGGGGGATACATGAGCAGTTCTTC. It yields the protein CAWSPIGGIHEQFF.

This chain connects TRBV7-2 to TRBJ1-3; D is undetermined. Per germline, CDR1 SGHTA and CDR2 FQGNSA. With 2 bases removed from V and 1 base from J, the gap between germline ends came to 0 bases. The CDR3 totals 12 residues. In DNA form, the CDR3 reads TGTGCCAGCAGCTTATCTGGAAACACCATATATTTT. This gives the protein CASSLSGNTIYF.

The rearrangement links TRBV6-1 to TRBJ2-7; D possibly matches TRBD1 or TRBD2 (7 bases each). Germline V CDR1 and CDR2: MNHNS, SASEGT. V dropped 1 base and J dropped 0 bases, with 13 bases sitting between them. The CDR3 has 16 amino acids. CDR3 DNA: TGTGCCAGCAGTGAAGGGGAGGGGGCTTTCTCCTACGAGCAGTACTTC. Translated: CASSEGEGAFSYEQYF.

This chain links TRBV9 with TRBJ2-1; D possibly matches TRBD1 or TRBD2 (5 bases each). The CDR3 is made up of 15 amino acids. The V end lost 0 bases, the J end lost 4 bases, and 11 bases lay between the germline ends. The germline V gene encodes CDR1 SGDLS and CDR2 YYNGEE. The DNA for the CDR3 is TGTGCCAGCAGCGTAGTTCAGGGACCATACAATGAGCAGTTCTTC. Its translation is CASSVVQGPYNEQFF.

V usage is TRBV20-1 and J usage is TRBJ2-1; a weak D match, TRBD2 (7 bases). The length of the CDR3 is 16 residues. Trimming took off 3 bases at V and 3 bases at J, with 18 bases between the two ends. In germline, CDR1 is DFQATT, CDR2 SNEGSKA (reference sequence). The CDR3 region has the DNA TGCAGTGCTAGTTTGTCCGCGGGGGCCTTCTACAATGAGCAGTTCTTC. As protein: CSASLSAGAFYNEQFF.

This clone was seen once. This chain joins TRBV7-8 and TRBJ2-7; possible D gene TRBD1, 5 bases. This CDR3 region has 14 residues. Trimming removed 0 bases at V and 4 bases at J, with 10 bases between. Germline-derived CDR1 and CDR2 are SGHVS and FQNEAQ. CDR3 in amino acids: CASSLAARAYEQYF. CDR3 DNA sequence: TGTGCCAGCAGCTTAGCGGCCAGGGCTTACGAGCAGTACTTC.

The sample holds one count of this clone. The chain employs TRBV6-5 and TRBJ2-5; 7 bases fit TRBD1. Germline CDR1 is MNHEY and CDR2 is SVGAGI. With V trimmed by 6 bases and J by 2 bases, 9 bases remained unmatched. The CDR3 contains 15 residues. In DNA form, the CDR3 reads TGTGCCAGCAGCCTACAGGGGCTGTGGCAAGAGACCCAGTACTTC. As protein: CASSLQGLWQETQYF.

V gene TRBV11-2 combines with J gene TRBJ1-6, with 10 positions matching TRBD1. Trimming at V came to 6 bases and at J to 7 bases, leaving 3 bases not matched to a gene. The CDR3 has 14 residues. Per germline, CDR1 SGHAT and CDR2 FQNNGV. The CDR3 here is CASSWGQGNSPLHF. As DNA, the CDR3 is TGTGCCAGCAGTTGGGGACAGGGGAATTCACCCCTCCACTTT.

This chain joins TRBV30 and TRBJ1-3, with D hard to call. The CDR3 extends over 15 amino acids. Trimming cost V 5 bases and J 0 bases, with 14 bases left between them. The germline CDR1 and CDR2 sequences are GTSNPN and SVGIG (reference sequence). CDR3: CAWGGHSISGNTIYF. CDR3 bases: TGTGCCTGGGGAGGTCACAGCATCTCTGGAAACACCATATATTTT.

The chain carries TRBV7-9 and TRBJ2-7, with D perhaps matching TRBD1 (6 bases). V was trimmed by 7 bases and J by 4 bases, leaving 17 bases between them. The CDR3 has 14 residues. Germline CDR1 SEHNR, CDR2 FQNEAQ (reference sequence). The CDR3 sequence is CASMEGQTNYEQYF. As DNA, the CDR3 is TGTGCCAGCATGGAAGGACAGACGAATTACGAGCAGTACTTC.

The chain has TRBV15 and TRBJ2-2, with 7 positions matching TRBD1. Germline-derived CDR1 and CDR2 are LNHNV and YYDKDF (reference sequence). CDR3 size: 14 residues. With 9 bases clipped from V and 0 bases from J, the junction kept 4 bases outside the gene matches. CDR3 amino acids: CATRTGANTGELFF. Written as DNA, the CDR3 is TGTGCCACGCGGACAGGCGCGAACACCGGGGAGCTGTTTTTT. The full variable domain, with the rest looked up from reference TRBV15 and TRBJ2-2, is DAMVIQNPRYQVTQFGKPVTLSCSQTLNHNVMYWYQQKSSQAPKLLFHYYDKDFNNEADTPDNFQSRRPNTSFCFLDIRSPGLGDTAMYLCATRTGANTGELFFGEGSRLTVL.

In this sample, this clone turned up once. The V and J genes are TRBV7-2 and TRBJ1-4; maybe TRBD1 (6 bases). Per the germline V gene, CDR1 is SGHTA and CDR2 is FQGNSA. The V and J ends lost 5 bases and 4 bases respectively, with 11 bases between them. The CDR3 loop spans 14 amino acids. CDR3 nucleotide sequence: TGTGCCAGCAGCCTGACAGGCCTTAATGAAAAACTGTTTTTT. Protein product: CASSLTGLNEKLFF.

The CDR3, as DNA: TGTGCCAGCAGTAGAATAGTCTCTGGAAACACCATATATTTT. Translating gives CASSRIVSGNTIYF. The chain links TRBV6-6 to TRBJ1-3, with D unresolved. Germline values: CDR1 MNHNY, CDR2 SVGAGI (reference sequence). The CDR3 is 14 residues long. V lost 5 bases to trimming and J lost 0 bases, with 8 bases between them.

Of note for this clone: Other DNA sequences within the sample encode an identical CDR3. The chain links TRBV18 to TRBJ2-3, with no clear D. The CDR3 loop spans 12 amino acids. Germline V gives CDR1 KGHSH, CDR2 LQKENI. With 3 bases removed from V and 3 bases from J, the gap between germline ends came to 4 bases. The CDR3 DNA reads TGTGCCAGCTCACCGACTACAGATACGCAGTATTTT. Its translation is CASSPTTDTQYF. Complete variable domain (other parts from reference TRBV18 and TRBJ2-3): NAGVMQNPRHLVRRRGQEARLRCSPMKGHSHVYWYRQLPEEGLKFMVYLQKENIIDESGMPKERFSAEFPKEGPSILRIQQVVRGDSAAYFCASSPTTDTQYFGPGTRLTVL.

This chain uses TRBV6-5 with TRBJ1-1; 7 bases match TRBD1. CDR3 size: 14 residues. V lost 5 bases to trimming and J lost 5 bases; unmatched junction nucleotides: 8. CDR1 and CDR2 (germline): MNHEY, SVGAGI. The CDR3 here is CASSPDRERTEAFF. In DNA form, the CDR3 reads TGTGCCAGCAGTCCCGACAGGGAACGGACTGAAGCTTTCTTT.